Listed below are T cell receptor beta chains from one sample, sequenced in a study of T cells in Graves' hyperthyroidism and ophthalmopathy. TCRdb itself ran the multiplex PCR reads through MiXCR, one entry per CDR3 protein. The table shows 250,000 to 400,000 distinct CDR3 sequences, with about 13% occurring only once. Sequencing used blood. These receptors all come from a middle-aged woman with Graves' ophthalmopathy. CDR3s include the opening cysteine and the closing phenylalanine or tryptophan.

j_call: TRBJ1-2
v_call: TRBV5-1
cdr3_aa: CTSSLGTTAYGYTF

j_call: TRBJ1-1
v_call: TRBV29-1
cdr3_aa: CSARSLTEAFF

j_call: TRBJ2-3
v_call: TRBV6-1
cdr3_aa: CASSEEGDTQYF

j_call: TRBJ2-2
v_call: TRBV4-2
cdr3_aa: CASSQGVSWSERRGGELFF

j_call: TRBJ1-1
v_call: TRBV7-9
cdr3_aa: CASSPRQKNTEAFF

j_call: TRBJ2-2
v_call: TRBV29-1
cdr3_aa: CSVDLGLNTGELFF

j_call: TRBJ2-7
v_call: TRBV27
cdr3_aa: CASSFQTGNYEQYF

j_call: TRBJ1-2
v_call: TRBV28
cdr3_aa: CASSLLPPGRQVLNYSYTF

j_call: TRBJ2-5
v_call: TRBV12-3/TRBV12-4
cdr3_aa: CASSFDGTQETQYF

j_call: TRBJ2-4
v_call: TRBV5-1
cdr3_aa: CASSPGQGVGAKNIQYF

j_call: TRBJ1-2
v_call: TRBV11-3
cdr3_aa: CASSWGSSRRGYTF

j_call: TRBJ2-2
v_call: TRBV27
cdr3_aa: CATTAGAGAGELFF

j_call: TRBJ1-5
v_call: TRBV28
cdr3_aa: CASSLYLRNQPQHF

j_call: TRBJ1-1
v_call: TRBV18
cdr3_aa: CASSPRGPENLNTEAFF

j_call: TRBJ2-7
v_call: TRBV3-1
cdr3_aa: CASSLGGYEQYF

j_call: TRBJ2-1
v_call: TRBV28
cdr3_aa: CASSLGQGGGNEQFF

j_call: TRBJ2-7
v_call: TRBV28
cdr3_aa: CASERDGGTSYEQYF